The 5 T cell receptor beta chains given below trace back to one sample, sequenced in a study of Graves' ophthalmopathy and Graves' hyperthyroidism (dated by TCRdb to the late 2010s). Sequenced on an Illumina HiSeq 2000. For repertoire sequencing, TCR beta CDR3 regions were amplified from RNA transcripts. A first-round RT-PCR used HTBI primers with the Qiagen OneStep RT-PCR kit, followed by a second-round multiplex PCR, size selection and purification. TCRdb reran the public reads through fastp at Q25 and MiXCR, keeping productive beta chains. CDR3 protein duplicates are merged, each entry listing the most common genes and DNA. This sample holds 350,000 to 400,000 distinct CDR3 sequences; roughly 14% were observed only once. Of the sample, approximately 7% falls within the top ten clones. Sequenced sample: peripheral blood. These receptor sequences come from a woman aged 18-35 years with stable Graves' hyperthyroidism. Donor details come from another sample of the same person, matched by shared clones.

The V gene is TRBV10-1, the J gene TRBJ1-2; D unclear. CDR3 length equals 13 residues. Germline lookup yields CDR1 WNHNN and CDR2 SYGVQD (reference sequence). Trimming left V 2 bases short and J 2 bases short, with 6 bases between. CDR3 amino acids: CASSELRNYGYTF. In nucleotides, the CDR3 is TGCGCCAGCAGTGAGCTAAGAAACTATGGCTACACCTTC.

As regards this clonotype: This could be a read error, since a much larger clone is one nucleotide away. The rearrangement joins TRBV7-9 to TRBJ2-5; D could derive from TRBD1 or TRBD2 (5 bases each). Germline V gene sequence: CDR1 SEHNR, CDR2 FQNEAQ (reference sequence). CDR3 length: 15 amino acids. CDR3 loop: CASSPTGRPQGTQYF. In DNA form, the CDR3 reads TGTGCCAGCAGCCCTACGGGACGCCCTCAAGGGACCCAGTACTTC.

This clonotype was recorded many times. DNA for the CDR3: TGCAGTGCTAGAGCATTGTCCCCCCAAGAGACCCAGTACTTC. Its translation is CSARALSPQETQYF. This chain uses TRBV20-1 with TRBJ2-5; D remains ambiguous. Trimming cost V 1 base and J 1 base, with 10 bases left between them. In germline, CDR1 is DFQATT, CDR2 SNEGSKA (reference sequence). This CDR3 has 14 residues.

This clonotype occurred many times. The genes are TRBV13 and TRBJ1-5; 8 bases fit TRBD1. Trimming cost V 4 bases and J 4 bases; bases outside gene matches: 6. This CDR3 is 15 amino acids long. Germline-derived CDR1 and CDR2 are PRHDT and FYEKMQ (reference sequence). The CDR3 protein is CASSSAGTGNQPQHF. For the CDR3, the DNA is TGTGCCAGCAGCTCCGCCGGGACAGGTAATCAGCCCCAGCATTTT.

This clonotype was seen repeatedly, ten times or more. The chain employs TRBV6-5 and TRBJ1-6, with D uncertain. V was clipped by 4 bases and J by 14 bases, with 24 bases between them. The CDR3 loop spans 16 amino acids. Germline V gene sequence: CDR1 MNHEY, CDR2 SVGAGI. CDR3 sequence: CASSSVGKAGDRALHF. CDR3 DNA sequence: TGTGCCAGCAGTTCTGTAGGGAAGGCCGGAGATAGAGCCCTCCACTTT.